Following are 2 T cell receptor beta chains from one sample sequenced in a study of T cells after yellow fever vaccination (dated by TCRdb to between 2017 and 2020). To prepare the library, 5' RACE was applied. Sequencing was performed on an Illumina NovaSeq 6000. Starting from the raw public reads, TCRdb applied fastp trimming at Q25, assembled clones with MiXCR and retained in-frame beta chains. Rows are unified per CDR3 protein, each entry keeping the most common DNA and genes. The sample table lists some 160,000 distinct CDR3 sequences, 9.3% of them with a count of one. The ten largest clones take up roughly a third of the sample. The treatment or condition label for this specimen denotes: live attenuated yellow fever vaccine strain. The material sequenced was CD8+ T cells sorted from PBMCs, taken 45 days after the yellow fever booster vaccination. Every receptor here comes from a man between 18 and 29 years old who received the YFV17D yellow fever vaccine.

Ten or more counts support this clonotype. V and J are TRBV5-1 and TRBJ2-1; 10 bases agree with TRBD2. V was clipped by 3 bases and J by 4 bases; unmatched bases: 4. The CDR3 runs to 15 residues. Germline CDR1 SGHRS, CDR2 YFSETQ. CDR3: CASSYRTSGYNEQFF. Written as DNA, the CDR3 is TGCGCCAGCAGCTATCGGACTAGCGGTTACAATGAGCAGTTCTTC.

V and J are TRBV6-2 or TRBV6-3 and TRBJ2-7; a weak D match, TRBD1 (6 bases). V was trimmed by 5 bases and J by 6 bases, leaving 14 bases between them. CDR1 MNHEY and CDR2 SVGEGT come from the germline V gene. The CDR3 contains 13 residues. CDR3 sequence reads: CASSPGQYGEQYV. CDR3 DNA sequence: TGTGCCAGCAGTCCTGGACAGTACGGCGAGCAGTACGTC.